This T cell receptor (beta chain) stems from a study of cytomegalovirus exposure and HLA in healthy donors. To note about this clone: The antigen remains undetermined.

Study conclusions and caveats: The availability of immune exposure information extended only to CMV serostatus.

The PCR contained 60 Vbeta and 13 Jbeta primers. This table comes from immunoSEQ multiplex PCR, and its TCRdb copy is limited to in-frame clones, with some not included. Seen here are roughly 100,000 clones, 9.5% to 15% observed once, and the top ten hold approximately 15%. This TCR was sampled from a man aged 35 to 55 in good health and CMV-seropositive. The sequencing input was PBMCs.

This chain's CDR3 is CASSYSDTLNTEAFF. CDR3 nucleotide sequence: TGTGCCAGCAGTTACTCGGACACCCTGAACACTGAAGCTTTCTTT. This chain connects TRBV6-5 to TRBJ1-1; D is possibly TRBD1 (5 bases). Germline lookup yields CDR1 MNHEY and CDR2 SVGAGI. V gave up 0 bases and J gave up 0 bases, with 8 bases separating them. The CDR3 has 15 amino acids.